This T cell receptor beta chain derives from a study of blood T cell repertoires in COVID-19. In the authors' methods: Amplified reference gene primers provided the basis for estimating nucleated cell counts. This table comes from immunoSEQ multiplex PCR, and its TCRdb copy is limited to in-frame clones, with some not included. V and J calls and clone size are copied from that table; D and trimming were computed from the DNA. The data show roughly 100,000 clones, 81% seen once. Seattle researchers signed up patients amid active infection and tracked them longitudinally. This clone was picked up a small number of times. The receptor was isolated from a man older than 75 with COVID-19, enrolled during active disease. What was sequenced was peripheral blood.

DNA for the CDR3: TGTGCCAGCGCGGGAGAGTACAATGAGCAGTTCTTC. Translated, it gives CASAGEYNEQFF. V and J are TRBV12-3 or TRBV12-4 and TRBJ2-1; 7 bases agree with TRBD2. The junction had 2 bases not matched to a gene; V was cut back by 8 bases and J by 4 bases. The CDR3 is 12 residues long.